The 9 T cell receptor beta chains below were found in one sample sequenced in a study of T cells in Graves' hyperthyroidism and ophthalmopathy. RNA transcripts provided the source from which TCR beta CDR3 regions were amplified. First-round RT-PCR of the TCR CDR3 relied on the HTBI primer set. TCRdb re-derived calls from the multiplex PCR reads in MiXCR, one entry per CDR3 protein. Found here are about 360,000 distinct CDR3 sequences, over 10% of them singletons; the top ten hold 9.2%. The sequenced material came from blood. All receptors derive from a woman aged 18-35 years with Graves' hyperthyroidism.

J is TRBJ2-3 and V is TRBV5-6; 11 nucleotides line up with TRBD2. This CDR3 comprises 15 residues. Germline V CDR1 and CDR2: SGHDT, YYEEEE. The V gene end was trimmed by 4 bases and the J gene end by 3 bases; junction bases not matched to a gene: 4. As DNA, the CDR3 is TGTGCCAGCAGCGCCGGGACTAGCGGTACAGATACGCAGTATTTT. Its translation is CASSAGTSGTDTQYF.

At least ten counts were recorded for this clonotype. The rearrangement links TRBV20-1 to TRBJ2-1; D is ambiguous. Between the trimmed V and J ends, which lost 0 bases and 8 bases, there was a span of 14 bases. CDR1 is DFQATT, CDR2 SNEGSKA, per germline (reference sequence). The CDR3 length is 14 residues. Written as DNA, the CDR3 is TGCAGTGCTAGAGAAGGTGGTGTGGGTTATGAGCAGTTCTTC. Translated, it gives CSAREGGVGYEQFF.

This clonotype has at least ten counts. The chain is built from TRBV2 and TRBJ2-1; D may be TRBD2 (5 bases). V shed 7 bases and J shed 6 bases, with 19 bases lying between them. CDR3 length: 15 amino acids. Germline V gene sequence: CDR1 SNHLY, CDR2 FYNNEI. CDR3 DNA: TGTGCCAGCACCGGTATCGGGAAACTCCTCAATGAGCAGTTCTTC. This gives the protein CASTGIGKLLNEQFF. Based on the CDR3 plus reference TRBV2 and TRBJ2-1, the full variable domain is EPEVTQTPSHQVTQMGQEVILRCVPISNHLYFYWYRQILGQKVEFLVSFYNNEISEKSEIFDDQFSVERPDGSNFTLKIRSTKLEDSAMYFCASTGIGKLLNEQFFGPGTRLTVL.

V gene TRBV4-3 combines with J gene TRBJ1-4, with a weak D call TRBD1 (6 bases). This CDR3 is 15 amino acids long. Deletions cut 0 bases from V and 6 bases from J, with 11 bases between. Per germline, CDR1 LGHNA and CDR2 YSLEER. CDR3 sequence (DNA): TGCGCCAGCAGCCAAGACCCTGCAGGGGATGAAAAACTGTTTTTT. This codes for CASSQDPAGDEKLFF.

Ten or more counts support this clonotype. This chain uses TRBV20-1 with TRBJ1-1; D unresolved. V was clipped by 1 base and J by 8 bases, with 8 bases between them. Looked up from germline, CDR1 is DFQATT and CDR2 is SNEGSKA (reference sequence). The CDR3 contains 11 residues. The DNA of the CDR3 is TGCAGTGCTAGAGGGGATGGGGAAGCTTTCTTT. Its protein is CSARGDGEAFF.

In this sample, this clonotype turned up many times. V usage is TRBV2 and J usage is TRBJ2-1, with D possibly matching TRBD2 (5 bases). CDR1 is SNHLY, CDR2 FYNNEI, per germline. The CDR3 is 18 amino acids. Trimming removed 0 bases from V and 0 bases from J, with 15 bases in between. The CDR3 DNA reads as TGTGCCAGCAGTGAAGCGGGAAGCGGCCAGAGCTCCTACAATGAGCAGTTCTTC. As protein: CASSEAGSGQSSYNEQFF.

In this sample, this clonotype turned up many times. This chain joins TRBV7-2 and TRBJ2-6; D remains unclear. This CDR3 contains 15 residues. Trimming shortened V by 5 bases and J by 0 bases, and 8 bases separated the two germline ends. The germline V gene has CDR1 SGHTA and CDR2 FQGNSA. CDR3 residues: CASSGGYSGANVLTF. CDR3 DNA sequence: TGTGCCAGCAGCGGTGGATACTCTGGGGCCAACGTCCTGACTTTC.

Ten or more counts support this clonotype. The genes are TRBV4-2 and TRBJ1-2; 7 nucleotides line up with TRBD1. The length of the CDR3 is 15 residues. The germline V gene encodes CDR1 LGHNA and CDR2 YNFKEQ. The trim removed 0 bases at V and 3 bases at J, leaving 4 bases unmatched. The CDR3 DNA is TGTGCCAGCAGCCAAGATCACAGGGGAGACTATGGCTACACCTTC. It is translated as CASSQDHRGDYGYTF.

This clonotype appeared many times. The chain employs TRBV13 and TRBJ1-2; D ambiguous. The V end lost 3 bases, the J end lost 0 bases, and 5 bases lay between the germline ends. Germline loops: CDR1 PRHDT, CDR2 FYEKMQ (reference sequence). This CDR3 is 13 amino acids long. The CDR3 nucleotides read TGTGCCAGCAGCTTTACAGCTAACTATGGCTACACCTTC. The encoded protein is CASSFTANYGYTF. Full variable domain (remainder filled in from reference TRBV13 and TRBJ1-2): AAGVIQSPRHLIKEKRETATLKCYPIPRHDTVYWYQQGPGQDPQFLISFYEKMQSDKGSIPDRFSAQQFSDYHSELNMSSLELGDSALYFCASSFTANYGYTFGSGTRLTVV.